The 22 T cell receptor beta chains below all came from one sample that was sequenced in a study of regulatory T cells in long-lasting Graves disease. TCR beta libraries were built with iRepertoire HTBI primers and Arm-PCR of CDR3 regions. In TCRdb, the multiplex PCR reads were re-called with MiXCR into one record per CDR3 protein. The sample records hundreds of thousands of distinct CDR3 sequences, about a sixth being singletons. Time point denoted: newly diagnosed GD, antithyroid drugs for less than 3 months. The TCR library was made from RNA extracted from PBMCs. The data were also submitted as part of a second study, on T cells in Graves' hyperthyroidism and ophthalmopathy.

The source material was peripheral blood mononuclear cells (PBMCs), sampled at new diagnosis, from a patient treated with antithyroid drugs. These receptor sequences come from a man in his forties with Graves disease.

In its sample, this clonotype was seen many times. This chain uses TRBV7-2 with TRBJ2-6, with 8 nucleotides matching TRBD2. The germline V gene encodes CDR1 SGHTA and CDR2 FQGNSA. The CDR3 runs 18 residues. V shed 1 base and J 1 base; nucleotides not matched to a gene: 6. The CDR3 protein is CASSLDGGGSSGANVLTF. Here the CDR3 DNA reads TGTGCCAGCAGCTTAGATGGCGGGGGGTCTTCTGGGGCCAACGTCCTGACTTTC.

This clonotype came up many times. The J gene is TRBJ1-5, the V gene TRBV30; no definite D call. CDR1 GTSNPN and CDR2 SVGIG come from the germline V gene (reference sequence). This CDR3 spans 14 amino acids. The germline V and J ends were trimmed by 0 bases and 2 bases, with 8 bases remaining between them. In nucleotides, the CDR3 is TGTGCCTGGAGTGTACGTCTTGGCAATCAGCCCCAGCATTTT. It is translated as CAWSVRLGNQPQHF.

This clonotype occurred once. This chain joins TRBV5-4 and TRBJ2-2; D ambiguous. V lost 2 bases and J 4 bases, leaving 9 bases between the germline ends. The CDR3 loop spans 14 amino acids. CDR1 SGHNT and CDR2 YYREEE come from the germline V gene (reference sequence). CDR3 in amino acids: CASSFVQFTGELFF. CDR3 nucleotide sequence: TGTGCCAGCAGCTTTGTACAATTCACCGGGGAGCTGTTTTTT.

The sample holds a few counts of this clonotype. The chain combines TRBV20-1 with TRBJ1-2; D unresolved. Trimming pared 5 bases from V and 2 bases from J, leaving 15 bases between. Germline-derived CDR1 and CDR2 are DFQATT and SNEGSKA (reference sequence). The CDR3 is 14 residues long. Written as DNA, the CDR3 is TGCAGTGCTCCGCCCGCGGAAGGCAACTATGGCTACACCTTC. Its protein product is CSAPPAEGNYGYTF.

A word on this clonotype: This clone may be a read error of a much larger clone one base away. In this CDR3 the conserved last residue, phenylalanine or tryptophan, is missing, so a read error is likely. The chain combines TRBV28 with TRBJ2-2, with D uncertain. The CDR3 length is 12 residues. Trimming pared 9 bases from V and 4 bases from J, leaving 9 bases between. Germline CDR1 is MDHEN and CDR2 is SYDVKM. Here the CDR3 reads CASQDTTGELFL. In nucleotides, the CDR3 is TGTGCCAGTCAGGATACCACCGGGGAGCTGTTTCTT.

The sample holds a few counts of this clonotype. The V call is TRBV9, the J call TRBJ2-1; D unresolved. The germline CDR1 and CDR2 sequences are SGDLS and YYNGEE. V lost 2 bases and J 7 bases, leaving 4 bases between the germline ends. The CDR3 totals 11 residues. The CDR3 nucleotides read TGTGCCAGCAGCGTGGCTAATGAGCAGTTCTTC. Its translation: CASSVANEQFF.

The chain recombines TRBV4-2 with TRBJ2-3; 9 bases align to TRBD2. This CDR3 is built from 16 residues. The germline V gene has CDR1 LGHNA and CDR2 YNFKEQ. V lost 4 bases and J lost 6; bases outside the gene matches: 11. The CDR3 region is CASSRYLAGSSDTQYF. In nucleotides, the CDR3 is TGTGCCAGCAGCCGATATCTAGCGGGGTCATCGGATACGCAGTATTTT.

A word on this clonotype: This may arise from a read error, as a much more abundant clone is one base away. V is TRBV6-2 or TRBV6-3 and J is TRBJ2-5; tentatively, D is TRBD2 (5 bases). Germline CDR1 and CDR2: MNHEY and SVGEGT. This CDR3 is 14 amino acids long. V lost 4 bases to trimming and J lost 2 bases, with 11 bases between them. The CDR3 sequence is CASSWTVSQETQYF. DNA of the CDR3: TGTGCCAGCAGTTGGACTGTCAGTCAAGAGACCCAGTACTTC.

This clonotype was counted once. The chain recombines TRBV18 with TRBJ2-3, with unresolved D. V lost 6 bases and J 0 bases, leaving 10 bases between the germline ends. The CDR3 runs 14 residues. Looked up from germline, CDR1 is KGHSH and CDR2 is LQKENI. CDR3 nucleotides: TGTGCCAGCTCCGTGGGCTCTAGCACAGATACGCAGTATTTT. It codes for CASSVGSSTDTQYF.

The chain recombines TRBV2 with TRBJ2-4; a possible D gene is TRBD1 (6 bases). Per the germline V gene, CDR1 is SNHLY and CDR2 is FYNNEI. There are 15 residues in the CDR3. V was trimmed by 6 bases and J by 2 bases, leaving 14 bases between them. The CDR3 bases are TGTGCCAGCAGGGAACTACAGGGATCCAAAAACATTCAGTACTTC. Protein: CASRELQGSKNIQYF.

In this sample, this clonotype turned up a few times. The rearrangement uses TRBV14 and TRBJ2-1, with 8 positions matching TRBD1. V trimming: 1 base; J trimming: 4 bases; junction bases outside the gene matches: 9. Germline-derived CDR1 and CDR2 are SGHDN and FVKESK. The CDR3 extends over 17 amino acids. CDR3 DNA: TGTGCCAGCAGCCAAGGAGACAGGGGACGGGTATACAATGAGCAGTTCTTC. This gives the protein CASSQGDRGRVYNEQFF.

The chain has TRBV5-4 and TRBJ1-2; 9 nucleotides align to TRBD1. Germline loops: CDR1 SGHNT, CDR2 YYREEE (reference sequence). Losses at the gene ends were 2 bases for V and 4 bases for J; bases not matched to a gene: 3. The CDR3 length is 14 residues. The DNA for the CDR3 is TGTGCCAGCAGCTTTCCGGGACAGGGCTATGGCTACACCTTC. Its protein is CASSFPGQGYGYTF.

The table lists this clonotype with many counts. The chain couples TRBV20-1 to TRBJ1-1; TRBD1 matches 10 bases. The CDR3 totals 14 residues. Unmatched junction bases numbered 9, after V lost 1 base and J lost 10 bases. The germline gives CDR1 DFQATT, CDR2 SNEGSKA (reference sequence). CDR3 protein: CSARASTGGERAFF. The CDR3 DNA sequence: TGCAGTGCTAGAGCCTCGACAGGGGGCGAGAGAGCTTTCTTT.

J is TRBJ2-7 and V is TRBV9; D might be TRBD1 or TRBD2, each matching 5 bases. This CDR3 contains 14 residues. The ends were cut back, 1 base at V and 0 bases at J, with 8 bases in the middle. Germline values: CDR1 SGDLS, CDR2 YYNGEE. The CDR3 sequence is CASSVRDDSYEQYF. The CDR3 coding sequence is TGTGCCAGCAGCGTAAGGGACGACTCCTACGAGCAGTACTTC. The full variable domain, with the rest looked up from reference TRBV9 and TRBJ2-7, is DSGVTQTPKHLITATGQRVTLRCSPRSGDLSVYWYQQSLDQGLQFLIQYYNGEERAKGNILERFSAQQFPDLHSELNLSSLELGDSALYFCASSVRDDSYEQYFGPGTRLTVT.

The CDR3 loop is CASSLSGSSGANVLTF. The CDR3 bases are TGTGCCAGCAGCTTATCCGGGAGCTCTGGGGCCAACGTCCTGACTTTC. The V gene is TRBV7-9, the J gene TRBJ2-6, with D possibly being TRBD2 (6 bases). The V end lost 2 bases, the J end lost 0 bases, and 8 bases lay between the germline ends. The CDR3 spans 16 residues. From germline, CDR1 is SEHNR and CDR2 FQNEAQ (reference sequence).

This sequence joins TRBV6-2 or TRBV6-3 and TRBJ2-1, with 7 bases fitting TRBD2. CDR1 and CDR2 from the germline V gene are MNHEY and SVGEGT. After removal of 6 bases from V and 2 bases from J, the junction contained 7 bases not matched to a gene. The CDR3 runs to 15 residues. The CDR3 nucleotides are TGTGCCAGCAGACGCGGACTAGGAACCTACAATGAGCAGTTCTTC. Translating it yields CASRRGLGTYNEQFF.

The sample holds many counts of this clonotype. The rearrangement uses TRBV6-1 and TRBJ1-6; D unresolved. This CDR3 has 13 amino acids. V lost 7 bases to trimming and J lost 9 bases, with 13 bases between them. Germline-derived CDR1 and CDR2 are MNHNS and SASEGT. CDR3 DNA sequence: TGTGCCAGCACCCTCCCCGGAGGTTCACCCCTCCACTTT. Protein sequence: CASTLPGGSPLHF.

As regards this clonotype: A much larger clone sits a single nucleotide away, making a read error possible. The J gene is TRBJ1-2, the V gene TRBV6-4; the D gene is possibly TRBD1 (5 bases). Germline lookup yields CDR1 MRHNA and CDR2 SNTAGT. There are 16 residues in the CDR3. Between the trimmed V and J ends, which lost 3 bases and 0 bases, there was a span of 14 bases. The CDR3 protein is CASSEGRGRANYGYTF. The CDR3 DNA sequence: TGTGCCAGCAGTGAAGGCCGGGGACGCGCTAACTATGGCTACACCTTC.

The chain links TRBV24-1 to TRBJ2-3; D tentatively reads TRBD1 or TRBD2 (5 bases each). Germline values: CDR1 KGHDR, CDR2 SFDVKD. V lost 7 bases and J 4 bases, leaving 17 bases between the germline ends. The CDR3 sequence is 15 residues long. CDR3 sequence: CATSNPGRLPDTQYF. The CDR3 nucleotides are TGTGCCACCAGCAATCCGGGACGGCTGCCAGATACGCAGTATTTT.

This clonotype was seen many times. This chain connects TRBV10-2 to TRBJ1-2; D possibly corresponds to TRBD1 (6 bases). CDR1 and CDR2 (germline): WSHSY, SAAADI. The CDR3 is 12 amino acids. Trimming pared 8 bases from V and 4 bases from J, leaving 11 bases between. DNA for the CDR3: TGCGCCAGCCGGACAGATAGCTATGGCTACACCTTC. Amino acid sequence: CASRTDSYGYTF.

This rearrangement joins TRBV24-1 to TRBJ2-3; 9 nucleotides align to TRBD1. V shed 3 bases and J 2 bases; nucleotides not matched to a gene: 5. The CDR3 contains 16 residues. Per the germline V gene, CDR1 is KGHDR and CDR2 is SFDVKD. The CDR3 coding sequence is TGTGCCACCAGTGATCCTACAGGGGGCGTCACAGATACGCAGTATTTT. Protein: CATSDPTGGVTDTQYF.

This clonotype came up many times. In DNA form, the CDR3 reads TGTGCCAGCAGTGCGGGGAGTCGCGATCAGCCCCAGCATTTT. It specifies CASSAGSRDQPQHF. The V and J genes are TRBV2 and TRBJ1-5; no clear D. Germline V lookup: CDR1 SNHLY, CDR2 FYNNEI. CDR3 length equals 14 residues. V was cut by 4 bases and J by 5 bases, with 12 bases left in between. The variable domain in full, with the rest retrieved from reference TRBV2 and TRBJ1-5, is EPEVTQTPSHQVTQMGQEVILRCVPISNHLYFYWYRQILGQKVEFLVSFYNNEISEKSEIFDDQFSVERPDGSNFTLKIRSTKLEDSAMYFCASSAGSRDQPQHFGDGTRLSIL.